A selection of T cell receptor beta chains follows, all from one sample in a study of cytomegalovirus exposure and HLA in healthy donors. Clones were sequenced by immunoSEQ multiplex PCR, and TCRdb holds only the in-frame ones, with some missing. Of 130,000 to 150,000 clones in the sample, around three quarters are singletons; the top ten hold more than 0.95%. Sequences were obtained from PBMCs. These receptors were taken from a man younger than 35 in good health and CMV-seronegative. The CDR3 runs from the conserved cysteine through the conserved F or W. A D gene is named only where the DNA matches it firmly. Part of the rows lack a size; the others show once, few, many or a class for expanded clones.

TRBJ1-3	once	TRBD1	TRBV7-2	CASSSGQAGNTIYF	TGTGCCAGCAGCTCTGGACAGGCTGGAAACACCATATATTTT
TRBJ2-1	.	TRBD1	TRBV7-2	CASSFGGQGFEQFF	TGTGCCAGCAGCTTCGGTGGACAGGGATTTGAGCAGTTCTTC
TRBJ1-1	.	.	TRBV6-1	CASNLPGSTNTEAFF	TGTGCCAGTAATTTACCAGGTTCGACGAACACTGAAGCTTTCTTT
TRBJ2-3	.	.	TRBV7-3	CASAAGASTDTQYF	TGTGCCAGCGCTGCGGGGGCGAGCACAGATACGCAGTATTTT
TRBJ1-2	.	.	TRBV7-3	CASSFDNYYGYTF	TGTGCCAGCAGCTTTGACAATTACTATGGCTACACCTTC
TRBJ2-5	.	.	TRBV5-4	CASSFPKETQYF	TGTGCCAGCAGCTTCCCTAAAGAGACCCAGTACTTC
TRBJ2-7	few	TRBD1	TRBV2	CARSSGTGGREQYF	TGTGCCAGATCCTCCGGGACAGGGGGCCGCGAGCAGTACTTC
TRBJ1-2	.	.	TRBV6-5	CASSYSGGNYGYTF	TGTGCCAGCAGTTACTCTGGAGGGAACTATGGCTACACCTTC
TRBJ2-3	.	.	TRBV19	CASSWGRDTQYF	TGTGCCAGTAGTTGGGGCAGGGATACGCAGTATTTT
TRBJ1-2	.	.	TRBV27	CASSPGGGVYGYTF	TGTGCCAGCAGTCCGGGAGGGGGGGTTTATGGCTACACCTTC
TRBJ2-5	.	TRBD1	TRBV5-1	CASSLAGTEETQYF	TGCGCCAGCAGCTTGGCCGGGACAGAGGAGACCCAGTACTTC
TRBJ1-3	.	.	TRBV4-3	CASSQDQGSLENTIYF	TGCGCCAGCAGCCAAGATCAGGGTTCTCTGGAAAACACCATATATTTT
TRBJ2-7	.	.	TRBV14	CASSHNYEQYF	TGTGCCAGCAGCCACAACTACGAGCAGTACTTC
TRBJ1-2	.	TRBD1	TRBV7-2	CASSIAPQGTYGYTF	TGTGCCAGCAGCATAGCACCACAGGGGACCTATGGCTACACCTTC
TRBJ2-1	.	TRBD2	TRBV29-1	CSVAGGGGTYNGQFF	TGCAGCGTTGCGGGTGGGGGGGGAACCTACAATGGGCAGTTCTTC
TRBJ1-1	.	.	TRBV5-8	CASSLGGAAFF	TGTGCCAGCAGCTTAGGTGGGGCAGCTTTCTTT
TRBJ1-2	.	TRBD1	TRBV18	CASSPPTTGPGYTF	TGTGCCAGCTCACCACCTACGACAGGGCCTGGCTACACCTTC
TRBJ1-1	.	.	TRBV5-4	CASSLAGVRNTEAFF	TGTGCCAGCAGCTTGGCCGGAGTAAGGAACACTGAAGCTTTCTTT
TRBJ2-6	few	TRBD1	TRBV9	CASRGPGTGGSGANVLTF	TGTGCCAGCAGGGGACCCGGGACAGGGGGCTCTGGGGCCAACGTCCTGACTTTC
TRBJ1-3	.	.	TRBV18	CASSPTGRGGSGNTIYF	TGTGCCAGCTCACCGACGGGGAGGGGAGGATCTGGAAACACCATATATTTT